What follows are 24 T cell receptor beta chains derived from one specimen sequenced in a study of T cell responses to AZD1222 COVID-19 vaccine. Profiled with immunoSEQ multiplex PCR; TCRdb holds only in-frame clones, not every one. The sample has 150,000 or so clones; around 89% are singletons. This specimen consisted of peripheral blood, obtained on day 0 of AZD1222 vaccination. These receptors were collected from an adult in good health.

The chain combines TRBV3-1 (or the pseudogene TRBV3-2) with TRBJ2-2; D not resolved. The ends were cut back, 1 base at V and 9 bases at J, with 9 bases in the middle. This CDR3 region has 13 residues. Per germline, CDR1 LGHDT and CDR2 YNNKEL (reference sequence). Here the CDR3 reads CASSQGGSRELFF. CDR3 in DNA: TGTGCCAGCAGCCAAGGAGGTTCCCGGGAGCTGTTTTTT.

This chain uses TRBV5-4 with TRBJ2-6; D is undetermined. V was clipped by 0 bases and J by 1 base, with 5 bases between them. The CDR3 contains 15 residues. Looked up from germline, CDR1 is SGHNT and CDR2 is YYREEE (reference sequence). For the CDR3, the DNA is TGTGCCAGCAGCTTGGGACAATCTGGGGCCAACGTCCTGACTTTC. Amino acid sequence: CASSLGQSGANVLTF.

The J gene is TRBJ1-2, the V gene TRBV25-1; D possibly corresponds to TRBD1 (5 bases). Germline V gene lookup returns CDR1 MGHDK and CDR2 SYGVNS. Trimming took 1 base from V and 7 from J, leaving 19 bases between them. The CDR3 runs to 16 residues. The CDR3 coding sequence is TGTGCCAGCAGTGAATCTGGAAGGGCAGGGAGGAGTGGCTACACCTTC. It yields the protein CASSESGRAGRSGYTF.

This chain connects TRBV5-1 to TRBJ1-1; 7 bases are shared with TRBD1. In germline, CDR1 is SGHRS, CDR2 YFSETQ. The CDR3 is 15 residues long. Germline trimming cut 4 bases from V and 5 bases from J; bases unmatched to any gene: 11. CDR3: CASSPRQGTGTEAFF. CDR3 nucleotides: TGCGCCAGCAGCCCGCGACAGGGAACGGGGACTGAAGCTTTCTTT.

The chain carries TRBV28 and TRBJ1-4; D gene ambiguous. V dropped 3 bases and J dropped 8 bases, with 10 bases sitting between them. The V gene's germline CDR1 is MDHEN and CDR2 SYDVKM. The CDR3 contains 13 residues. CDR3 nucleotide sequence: TGTGCCAGCAGTTTCATGGGTTTGGAAAAACTGTTTTTT. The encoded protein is CASSFMGLEKLFF.

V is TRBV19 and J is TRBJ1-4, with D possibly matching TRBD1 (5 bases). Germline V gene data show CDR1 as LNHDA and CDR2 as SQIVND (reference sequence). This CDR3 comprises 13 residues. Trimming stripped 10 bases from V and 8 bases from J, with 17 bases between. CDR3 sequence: CATSGIAREKLFF. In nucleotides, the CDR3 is TGTGCCACGTCAGGGATTGCGAGAGAAAAACTGTTTTTT. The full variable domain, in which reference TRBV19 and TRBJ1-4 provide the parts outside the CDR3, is DGGITQSPKYLFRKEGQNVTLSCEQNLNHDAMYWYRQDPGQGLRLIYYSQIVNDFQKGDIAEGYSVSREKKESFPLTVTSAQKNPTAFYLCATSGIAREKLFFGSGTQLSVL.

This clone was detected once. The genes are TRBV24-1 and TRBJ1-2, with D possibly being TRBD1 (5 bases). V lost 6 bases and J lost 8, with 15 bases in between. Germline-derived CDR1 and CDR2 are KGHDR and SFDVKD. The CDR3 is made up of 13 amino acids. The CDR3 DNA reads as TGTGCCACCAGTTCCCCGAACGAGGGGGGCTACACCTTC. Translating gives CATSSPNEGGYTF.

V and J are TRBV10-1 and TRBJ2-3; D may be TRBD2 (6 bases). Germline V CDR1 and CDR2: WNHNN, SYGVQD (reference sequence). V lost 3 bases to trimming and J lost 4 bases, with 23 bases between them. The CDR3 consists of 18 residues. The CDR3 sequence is CASSDGTPSQTRADTQYF. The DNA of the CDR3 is TGCGCCAGCAGTGATGGGACTCCGTCACAAACACGGGCAGATACGCAGTATTTT.

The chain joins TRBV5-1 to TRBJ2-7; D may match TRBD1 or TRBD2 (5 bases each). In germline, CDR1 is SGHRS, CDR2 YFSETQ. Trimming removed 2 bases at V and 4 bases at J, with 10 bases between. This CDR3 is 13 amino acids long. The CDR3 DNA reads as TGCGCCAGCAGCTTAGGGGACGGGTACGAGCAGTACTTC. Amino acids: CASSLGDGYEQYF.

The CDR3 here is CASPPEGATDEAFF. CDR3 coding DNA: TGTGCCAGCCCACCGGAGGGGGCGACAGATGAAGCTTTCTTT. The rearrangement joins TRBV28 to TRBJ1-1; 7 bases agree with TRBD1. The germline CDR1 and CDR2 sequences are MDHEN and SYDVKM. The V and J ends lost 8 bases and 7 bases, in that order; junction bases with no gene match: 13. The CDR3 is 14 amino acids.

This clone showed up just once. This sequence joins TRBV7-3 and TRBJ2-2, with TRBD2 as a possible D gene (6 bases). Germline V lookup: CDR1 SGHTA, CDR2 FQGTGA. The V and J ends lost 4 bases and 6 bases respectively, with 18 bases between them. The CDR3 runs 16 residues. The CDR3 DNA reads TGTGCCAGCAGCTCGGTTTTGACCGGGGGTCCCGGGGAGCTGTTTTTT. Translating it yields CASSSVLTGGPGELFF.

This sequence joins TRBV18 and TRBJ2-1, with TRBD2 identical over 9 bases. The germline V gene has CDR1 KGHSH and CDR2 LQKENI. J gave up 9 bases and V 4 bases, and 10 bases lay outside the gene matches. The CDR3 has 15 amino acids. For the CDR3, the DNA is TGTGCCAGCTCACTGGCTAGCGGGATGTTAGGTGAGCAGTTCTTC. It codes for CASSLASGMLGEQFF.

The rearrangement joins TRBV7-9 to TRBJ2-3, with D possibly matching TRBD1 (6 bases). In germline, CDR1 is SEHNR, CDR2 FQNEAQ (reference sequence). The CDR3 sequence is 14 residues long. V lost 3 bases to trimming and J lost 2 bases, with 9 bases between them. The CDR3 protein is CASSFGQPTDTQYF. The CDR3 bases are TGTGCCAGCAGCTTCGGACAGCCCACAGATACGCAGTATTTT.

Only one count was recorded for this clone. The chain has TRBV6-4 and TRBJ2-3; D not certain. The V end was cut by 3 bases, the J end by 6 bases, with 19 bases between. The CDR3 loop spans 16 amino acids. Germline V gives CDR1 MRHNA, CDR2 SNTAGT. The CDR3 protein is CASSEETAGARDTQYF. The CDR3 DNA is TGTGCCAGCAGTGAAGAGACGGCAGGTGCAAGGGATACGCAGTATTTT.

For the CDR3, the DNA is TGTGCCAGCAGCTTAGGTCCGGGACTACCCTACCAAGAGACCCAGTACTTC. Residues: CASSLGPGLPYQETQYF. The chain joins TRBV11-2 to TRBJ2-5, with TRBD2 identical over 7 bases. With V trimmed by 1 base and J by 0 bases, 8 bases remained unmatched. The CDR3 extends over 17 amino acids. Germline CDR1 and CDR2: SGHAT and FQNNGV.

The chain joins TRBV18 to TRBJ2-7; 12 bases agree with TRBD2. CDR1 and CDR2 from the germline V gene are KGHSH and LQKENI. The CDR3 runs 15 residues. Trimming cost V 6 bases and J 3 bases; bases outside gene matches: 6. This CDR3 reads CASSLTSGRYYEQYF. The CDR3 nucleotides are TGTGCCAGCTCGCTGACTAGCGGGAGATACTACGAGCAGTACTTC.

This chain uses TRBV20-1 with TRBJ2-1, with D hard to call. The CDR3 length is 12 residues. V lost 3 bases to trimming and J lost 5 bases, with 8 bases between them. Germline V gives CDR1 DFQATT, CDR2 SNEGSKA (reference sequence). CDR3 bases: TGCAGTGCTAGTGCTGGGAACAATGAGCAGTTCTTC. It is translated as CSASAGNNEQFF.

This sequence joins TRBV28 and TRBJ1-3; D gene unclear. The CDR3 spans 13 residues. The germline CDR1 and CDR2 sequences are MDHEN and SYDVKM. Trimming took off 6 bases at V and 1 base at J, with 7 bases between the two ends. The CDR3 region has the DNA TGTGCCAGCAGGATCAATTCTGGAAACACCATATATTTT. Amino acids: CASRINSGNTIYF.

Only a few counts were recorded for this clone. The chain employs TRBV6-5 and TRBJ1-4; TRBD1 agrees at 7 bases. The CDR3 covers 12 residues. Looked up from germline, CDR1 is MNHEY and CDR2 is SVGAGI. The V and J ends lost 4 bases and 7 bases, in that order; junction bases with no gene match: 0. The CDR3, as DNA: TGTGCCAGCAGTTCAGGGGGTGAAAAACTGTTTTTT. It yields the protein CASSSGGEKLFF.

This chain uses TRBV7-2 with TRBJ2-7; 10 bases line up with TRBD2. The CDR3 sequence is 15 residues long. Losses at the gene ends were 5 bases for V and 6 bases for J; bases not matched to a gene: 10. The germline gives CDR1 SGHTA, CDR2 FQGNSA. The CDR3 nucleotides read TGTGCCAGCAGCAACCTAGCGGGAGTGGGGGGCGAGCAGTACTTC. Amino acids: CASSNLAGVGGEQYF.

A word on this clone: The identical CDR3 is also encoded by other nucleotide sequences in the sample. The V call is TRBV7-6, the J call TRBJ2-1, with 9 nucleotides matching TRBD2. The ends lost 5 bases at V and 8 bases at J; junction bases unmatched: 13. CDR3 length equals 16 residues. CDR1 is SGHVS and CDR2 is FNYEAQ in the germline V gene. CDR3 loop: CASSLGGGRALDEQFF. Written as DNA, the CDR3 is TGTGCCAGCAGCCTGGGGGGCGGGAGGGCCTTGGATGAGCAGTTCTTC.

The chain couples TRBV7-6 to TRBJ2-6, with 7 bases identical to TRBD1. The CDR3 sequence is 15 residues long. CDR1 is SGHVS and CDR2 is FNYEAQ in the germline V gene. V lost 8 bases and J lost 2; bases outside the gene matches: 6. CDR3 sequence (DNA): TGTGCCAGCGGCACAGGGGTGACTGGGGCCAACGTCCTGACTTTC. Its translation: CASGTGVTGANVLTF.

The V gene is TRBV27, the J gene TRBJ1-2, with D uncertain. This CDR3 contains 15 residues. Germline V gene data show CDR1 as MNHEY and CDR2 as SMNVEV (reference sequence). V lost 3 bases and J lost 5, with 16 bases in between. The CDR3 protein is CASSFDRQVGYGYTF. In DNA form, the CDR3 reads TGTGCCAGCAGTTTCGACCGCCAGGTGGGGTATGGCTACACCTTC.

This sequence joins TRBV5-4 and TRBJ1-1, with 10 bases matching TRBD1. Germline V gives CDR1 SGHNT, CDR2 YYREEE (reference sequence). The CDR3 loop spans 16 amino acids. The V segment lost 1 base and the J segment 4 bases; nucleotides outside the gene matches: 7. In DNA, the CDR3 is TGTGCCAGCAGCTTGAATGACAGGGGGCGGAGCACTGAAGCTTTCTTT. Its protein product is CASSLNDRGRSTEAFF. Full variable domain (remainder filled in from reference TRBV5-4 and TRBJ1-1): ETGVTQSPTHLIKTRGQQVTLRCSSQSGHNTVSWYQQALGQGPQFIFQYYREEENGRGNFPPRFSGLQFPNYSSELNVNALELDDSALYLCASSLNDRGRSTEAFFGQGTRLTVV.